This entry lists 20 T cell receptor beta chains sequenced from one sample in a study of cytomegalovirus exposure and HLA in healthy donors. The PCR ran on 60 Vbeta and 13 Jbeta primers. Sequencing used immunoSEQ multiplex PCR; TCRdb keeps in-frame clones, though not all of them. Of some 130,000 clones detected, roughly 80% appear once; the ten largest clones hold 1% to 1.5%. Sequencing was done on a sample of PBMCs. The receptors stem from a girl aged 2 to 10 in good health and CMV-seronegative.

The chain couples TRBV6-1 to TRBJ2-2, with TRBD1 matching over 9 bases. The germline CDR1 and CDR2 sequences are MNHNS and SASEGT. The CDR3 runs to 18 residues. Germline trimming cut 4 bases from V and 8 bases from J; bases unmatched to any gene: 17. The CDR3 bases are TGTGCCAGCAGTGTATGGACAGGGGATACGGGGCTGTGGGGGGAGCTGTTTTTT. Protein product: CASSVWTGDTGLWGELFF.

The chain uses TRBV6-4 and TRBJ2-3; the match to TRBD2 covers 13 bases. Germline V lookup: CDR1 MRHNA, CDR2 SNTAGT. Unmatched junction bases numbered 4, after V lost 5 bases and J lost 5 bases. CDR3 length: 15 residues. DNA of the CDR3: TGTGCCAGCAGTCGGACTAGCGGGGGCGGAGATACGCAGTATTTT. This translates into CASSRTSGGGDTQYF.

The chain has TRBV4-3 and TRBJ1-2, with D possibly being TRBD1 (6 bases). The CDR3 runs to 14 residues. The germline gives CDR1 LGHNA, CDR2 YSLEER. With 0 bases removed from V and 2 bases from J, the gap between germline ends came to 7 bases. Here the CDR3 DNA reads TGCGCCAGCAGCCAAGAGGACAGAAACTATGGCTACACCTTC. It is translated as CASSQEDRNYGYTF.

For the CDR3, the DNA is TGTGCCAGCATTGGGACAGGGGGTTTGGAGGGCTACACCTTC. It specifies CASIGTGGLEGYTF. The chain couples TRBV7-9 to TRBJ1-2; 11 bases match TRBD1. Germline loops: CDR1 SEHNR, CDR2 FQNEAQ (reference sequence). The CDR3 length is 14 residues. V shed 7 bases and J 8 bases; nucleotides not matched to a gene: 9. Together with reference TRBV7-9 and TRBJ1-2, the CDR3 gives the full variable domain: DTGVSQNPRHKITKRGQNVTFRCDPISEHNRLYWYRQTLGQGPEFLTYFQNEAQLEKSRLLSDRFSAERPKGSFSTLEIQRTEQGDSAMYLCASIGTGGLEGYTFGSGTRLTVV.

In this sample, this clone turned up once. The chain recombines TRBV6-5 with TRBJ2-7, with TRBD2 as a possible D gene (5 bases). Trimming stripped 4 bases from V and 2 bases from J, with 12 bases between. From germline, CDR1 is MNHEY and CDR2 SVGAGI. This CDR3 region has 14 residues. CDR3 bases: TGTGCCAGCAGTTTAACGGGAAGAGCCTACGAGCAGTACTTC. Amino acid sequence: CASSLTGRAYEQYF.

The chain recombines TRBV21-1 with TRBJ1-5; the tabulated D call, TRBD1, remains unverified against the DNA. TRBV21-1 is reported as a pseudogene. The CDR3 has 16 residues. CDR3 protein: CASSKVPNRDNQPQHF. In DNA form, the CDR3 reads TGTGCCAGCAGCAAAGTCCCAAACAGGGATAATCAGCCCCAGCATTTT.

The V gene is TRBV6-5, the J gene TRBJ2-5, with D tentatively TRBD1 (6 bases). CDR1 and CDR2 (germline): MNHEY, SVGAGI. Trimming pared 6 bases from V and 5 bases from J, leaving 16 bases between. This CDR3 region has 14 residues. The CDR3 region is CASSRDTKVETQYF. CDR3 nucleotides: TGTGCCAGCAGCAGGGACACGAAGGTGGAGACCCAGTACTTC.

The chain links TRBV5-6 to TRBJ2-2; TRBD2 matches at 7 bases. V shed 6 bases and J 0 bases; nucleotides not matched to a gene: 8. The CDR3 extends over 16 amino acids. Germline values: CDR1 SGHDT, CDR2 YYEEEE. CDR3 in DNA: TGTGCCAGCATCCCCGCGGCGGGGGCGAACACCGGGGAGCTGTTTTTT. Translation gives CASIPAAGANTGELFF.

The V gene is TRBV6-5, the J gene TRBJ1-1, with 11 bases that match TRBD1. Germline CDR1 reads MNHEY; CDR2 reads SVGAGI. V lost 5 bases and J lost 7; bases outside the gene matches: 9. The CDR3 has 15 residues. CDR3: CASSNGQGAFNEAFF. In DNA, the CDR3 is TGTGCCAGCAGTAACGGACAGGGGGCGTTTAATGAAGCTTTCTTT.

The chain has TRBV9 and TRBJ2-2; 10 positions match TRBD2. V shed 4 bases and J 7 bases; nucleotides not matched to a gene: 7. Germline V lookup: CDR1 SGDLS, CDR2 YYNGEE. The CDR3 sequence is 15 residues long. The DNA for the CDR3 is TGTGCCAGCAGCATGAGCGGGAGGGCGGTCGGGGAGCTGTTTTTT. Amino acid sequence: CASSMSGRAVGELFF.

The CDR3 DNA reads TGTGCTAGTGGTCCCGGACTTGCCACAGATACGCAGTATTTT. It codes for CASGPGLATDTQYF. This chain joins TRBV12-5 and TRBJ2-3, with a possible D match to TRBD2 (5 bases). This CDR3 is 14 amino acids long. Trimming shortened V by 5 bases and J by 2 bases, and 11 bases separated the two germline ends. Per germline, CDR1 LGHNT and CDR2 FRNRAP.

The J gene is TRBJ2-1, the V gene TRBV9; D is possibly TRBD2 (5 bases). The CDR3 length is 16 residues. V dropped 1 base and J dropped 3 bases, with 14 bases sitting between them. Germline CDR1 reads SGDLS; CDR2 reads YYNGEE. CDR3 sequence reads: CASSVRSLALYNEQFF. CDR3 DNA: TGTGCCAGCAGCGTACGATCCCTAGCCCTCTACAATGAGCAGTTCTTC.

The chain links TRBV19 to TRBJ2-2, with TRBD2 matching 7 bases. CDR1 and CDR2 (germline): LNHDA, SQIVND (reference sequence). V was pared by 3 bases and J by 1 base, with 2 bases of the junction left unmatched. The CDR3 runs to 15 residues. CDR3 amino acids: CASSMRGGNTGELFF. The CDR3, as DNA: TGTGCCAGTAGTATGCGCGGGGGGAACACCGGGGAGCTGTTTTTT.

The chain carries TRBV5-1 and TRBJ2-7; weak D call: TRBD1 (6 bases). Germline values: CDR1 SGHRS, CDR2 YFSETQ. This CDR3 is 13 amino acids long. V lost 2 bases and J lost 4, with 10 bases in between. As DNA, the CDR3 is TGCGCCAGCAGCTTCCCGGGACAATACGAGCAGTACTTC. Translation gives CASSFPGQYEQYF.

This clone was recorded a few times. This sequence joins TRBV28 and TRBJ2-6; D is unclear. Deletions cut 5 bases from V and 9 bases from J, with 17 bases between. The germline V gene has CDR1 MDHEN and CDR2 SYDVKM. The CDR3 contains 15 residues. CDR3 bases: TGTGCCAGCAGTCCTCTAGTTGTTTACGGCAACGTCCTGACTTTC. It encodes CASSPLVVYGNVLTF.

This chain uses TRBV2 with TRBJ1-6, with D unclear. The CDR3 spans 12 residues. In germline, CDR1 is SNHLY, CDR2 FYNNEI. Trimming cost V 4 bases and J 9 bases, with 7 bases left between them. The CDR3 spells CASSVGSSPLHF. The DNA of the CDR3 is TGTGCCAGCAGTGTGGGGAGTTCACCCCTCCACTTT.

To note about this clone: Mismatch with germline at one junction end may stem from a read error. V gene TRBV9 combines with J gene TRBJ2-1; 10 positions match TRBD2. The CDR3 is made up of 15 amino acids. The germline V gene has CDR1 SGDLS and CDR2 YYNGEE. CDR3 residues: CASSESGRAYDEQFF. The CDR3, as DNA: TGTGCCAGCAGCGAGAGCGGGAGGGCCTACGATGAGCAGTTCTTC.

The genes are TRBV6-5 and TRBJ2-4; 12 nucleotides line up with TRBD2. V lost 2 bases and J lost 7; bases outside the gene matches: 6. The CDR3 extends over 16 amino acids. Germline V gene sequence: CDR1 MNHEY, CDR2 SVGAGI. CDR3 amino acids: CASSYRGLAGWNIQYF. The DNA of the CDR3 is TGTGCCAGCAGTTACAGAGGACTAGCGGGATGGAACATTCAGTACTTC.

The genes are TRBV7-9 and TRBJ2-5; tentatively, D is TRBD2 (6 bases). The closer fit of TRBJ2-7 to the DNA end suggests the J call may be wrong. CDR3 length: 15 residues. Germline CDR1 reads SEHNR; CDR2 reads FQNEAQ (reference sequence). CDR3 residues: CASSHPLLGLYEQYF. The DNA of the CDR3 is TGTGCCAGCAGTCACCCTCTCCTGGGACTCTACGAGCAGTACTTC.

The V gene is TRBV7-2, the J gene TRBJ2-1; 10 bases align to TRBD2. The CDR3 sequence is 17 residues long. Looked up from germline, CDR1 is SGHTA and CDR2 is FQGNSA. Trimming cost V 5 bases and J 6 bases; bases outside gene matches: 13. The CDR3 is CASSPSGLAGVVNEQFF. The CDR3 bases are TGTGCCAGCAGCCCGTCCGGGCTAGCGGGAGTGGTCAATGAGCAGTTCTTC.